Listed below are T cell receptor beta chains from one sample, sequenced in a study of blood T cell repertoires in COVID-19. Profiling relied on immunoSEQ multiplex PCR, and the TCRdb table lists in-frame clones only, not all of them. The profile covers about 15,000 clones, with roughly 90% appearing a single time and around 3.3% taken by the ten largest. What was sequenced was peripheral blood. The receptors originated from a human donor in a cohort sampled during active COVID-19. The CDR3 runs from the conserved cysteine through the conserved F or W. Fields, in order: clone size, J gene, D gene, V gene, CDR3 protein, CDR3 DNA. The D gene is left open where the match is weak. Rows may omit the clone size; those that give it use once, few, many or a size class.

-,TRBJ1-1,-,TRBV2,CASGAYGVNTEAFF,TGTGCCAGCGGTGCCTACGGAGTGAACACTGAAGCTTTCTTT
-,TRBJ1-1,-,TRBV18,CASSRGDTEAFF,TGTGCCAGCTCACGAGGAGACACTGAAGCTTTCTTT
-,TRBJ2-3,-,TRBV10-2,CAAGDTQYF,TGCGCTGCGGGAGATACGCAGTATTTT
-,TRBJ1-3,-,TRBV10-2,CASRDMTGNTIYF,TGCGCCAGCAGGGACATGACAGGAAACACCATATATTTT
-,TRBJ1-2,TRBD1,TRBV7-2,CASSLDRSSGYTF,TGTGCCAGCAGCTTGGACAGGAGTAGCGGCTACACCTTC
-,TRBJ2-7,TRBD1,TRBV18,CASSRDREDEQYF,TGTGCCAGCTCACGGGACAGGGAAGACGAGCAGTACTTC
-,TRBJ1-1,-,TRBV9,CASSTMNTEAFF,TGTGCCAGCAGCACTATGAACACTGAAGCTTTCTTT
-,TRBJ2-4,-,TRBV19,CATGKQGAKNIQYF,TGTGCCACCGGGAAGCAGGGGGCCAAAAACATTCAGTACTTC
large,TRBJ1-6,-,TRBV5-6,CASSFFLGDNSPLHF,TGTGCCAGCAGCTTTTTCCTAGGGGATAATTCACCCCTCCACTTT
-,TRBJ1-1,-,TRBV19,CASKGPRSTEAFF,TGTGCCAGTAAGGGGCCGAGGAGCACTGAAGCTTTCTTT
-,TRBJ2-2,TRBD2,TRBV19,CASNGGGNTGELFF,TGTGCCAGTAACGGGGGGGGCAACACCGGGGAGCTGTTTTTT
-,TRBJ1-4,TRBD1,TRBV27,CASSLGTGGWEKLFF,TGTGCCAGCAGTTTAGGGACAGGGGGTTGGGAAAAACTGTTTTTT
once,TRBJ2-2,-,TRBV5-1,CASRPRGTDTGELFF,TGCGCCAGCAGACCGCGGGGTACTGACACCGGGGAGCTGTTTTTT
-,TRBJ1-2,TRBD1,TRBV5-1,CASRPGTGGPTVTYGYTF,TGCGCCAGCAGGCCTGGGACAGGGGGCCCTACGGTTACCTATGGCTACACCTTC
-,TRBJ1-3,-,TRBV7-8,CASSLSVSGNTIYF,TGTGCCAGCAGCTTATCGGTCTCTGGAAACACCATATATTTT
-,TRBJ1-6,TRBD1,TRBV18,CASSLDRDSRTLHF,TGTGCCAGCTCACTGGACAGGGACAGTCGGACCCTCCACTTT
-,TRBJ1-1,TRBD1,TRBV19,CASSMDQGAVVITEAFF,TGTGCCAGTAGTATGGATCAGGGGGCCGTGGTAATCACTGAAGCTTTCTTT
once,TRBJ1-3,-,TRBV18,CASSPLVAAGNTIYF,TGTGCCAGCTCACCACTCGTGGCAGCTGGAAACACCATATATTTT
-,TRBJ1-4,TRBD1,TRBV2,CASGGRDRNEKLFF,TGTGCCAGCGGTGGACGGGACAGGAATGAAAAACTGTTTTTT
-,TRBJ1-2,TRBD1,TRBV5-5,CASEQGASGYGYTF,TGTGCCAGCGAACAGGGGGCGAGTGGGTATGGCTACACCTTC
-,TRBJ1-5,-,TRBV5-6,CASSLFLSNQPQHF,TGTGCCAGCAGCTTGTTCCTTAGCAATCAGCCCCAGCATTTT
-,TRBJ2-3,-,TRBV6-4,CASSLGGQSDTQYF,TGTGCCAGCAGTTTGGGGGGGCAATCAGATACGCAGTATTTT
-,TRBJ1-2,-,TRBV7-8,CASSLVGGEFNYGYTF,TGTGCCAGCAGCTTAGTTGGTGGGGAGTTTAACTATGGCTACACCTTC
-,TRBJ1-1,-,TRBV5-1,CASSLGGSGEAFF,TGCGCCAGCAGCTTAGGTGGAAGCGGAGAAGCTTTCTTT
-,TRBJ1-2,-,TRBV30,CASTDTFGDHTF,TGTGCCTCCACAGACACTTTCGGCGATCACACCTTC
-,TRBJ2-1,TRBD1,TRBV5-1,CASSGAGTGDRGEQFF,TGCGCCAGCAGCGGGGCCGGGACAGGGGATCGGGGTGAGCAGTTCTTC
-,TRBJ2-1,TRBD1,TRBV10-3,CASQGQGSYNEQFF,TGTGCCAGCCAGGGACAGGGCTCCTACAATGAGCAGTTCTTC